Each of the 11 T cell receptor beta chains below was sequenced from the same sample in a study of T cell responses to AZD1222 COVID-19 vaccine. The assay was immunoSEQ multiplex PCR, and TCRdb's table has in-frame clones only and misses some. The data show about 94,000 clones, with over 75% seen just once and 13% held by the top ten. This material consisted of peripheral blood, taken on day 0 of AZD1222 vaccination. These receptors all stem from an adult in good health.

The chain couples TRBV18 to TRBJ1-5; D unresolved. The CDR3 covers 14 residues. Germline lookup yields CDR1 KGHSH and CDR2 LQKENI. V was pared by 3 bases and J by 4 bases, with 10 bases between. CDR3 in DNA: TGTGCCAGCTCACCCCAGAGCGGTAATCAGCCCCAGCATTTT. Its translation is CASSPQSGNQPQHF.

This chain links TRBV9 with TRBJ2-7; TRBD2 agrees at 8 bases. The length of the CDR3 is 15 residues. Germline lookup yields CDR1 SGDLS and CDR2 YYNGEE. V lost 0 bases to trimming and J lost 0 bases; unmatched junction nucleotides: 2. The CDR3 coding sequence is TGTGCCAGCAGCGTAGGTGCGGGGGGCTCCTACGAGCAGTACTTC. Its protein is CASSVGAGGSYEQYF.

A word on this clone: Compared with germline, one end of the junction differs, possibly owing to a read error. The chain combines TRBV25-1 with TRBJ2-1; 10 positions agree with TRBD1. Looked up from germline, CDR1 is MGHDK and CDR2 is SYGVNS. The length of the CDR3 is 14 residues. The CDR3 sequence is CASSRQGAAKPFIF. Written as DNA, the CDR3 is TGTGCCAGCAGTCGACAGGGGGCGGCTAAGCCGTTTATCTTC. Based on the CDR3 plus reference TRBV25-1 and TRBJ2-1, the full variable domain is EADIYQTPRYLVIGTGKKITLECSQTMGHDKMYWYQQDPGMELHLIHYSYGVNSTEKGDLSSESTVSRIRTEHFPLTLESARPSHTSQYLCASSRQGAAKPFIFGPGTRLTVL.

The V gene is TRBV9, the J gene TRBJ2-2; D could derive from TRBD1 or TRBD2 (5 bases each). Trimming stripped 3 bases from V and 0 bases from J, with 15 bases between. Germline V CDR1 and CDR2: SGDLS, YYNGEE. The CDR3 is 17 amino acids. This CDR3 reads CASSAPTGPSNTGELFF. In DNA, the CDR3 is TGTGCCAGCAGCGCCCCCACGGGACCCTCGAACACCGGGGAGCTGTTTTTT. Filled out from reference TRBV9 and TRBJ2-2, the complete variable domain reads DSGVTQTPKHLITATGQRVTLRCSPRSGDLSVYWYQQSLDQGLQFLIQYYNGEERAKGNILERFSAQQFPDLHSELNLSSLELGDSALYFCASSAPTGPSNTGELFFGEGSRLTVL.

The gene calls are TRBV18 and TRBJ2-3, with 8 nucleotides matching TRBD1. Looked up from germline, CDR1 is KGHSH and CDR2 is LQKENI. The ends lost 2 bases at V and 0 bases at J; junction bases unmatched: 1. The CDR3 has 15 residues. CDR3 protein: CASSPRQGSTDTQYF. The CDR3 DNA reads as TGTGCCAGCTCACCAAGACAGGGGAGCACAGATACGCAGTATTTT.

The V gene is TRBV18, the J gene TRBJ1-3, with a possible D match to TRBD1 (5 bases). Trimming stripped 1 base from V and 0 bases from J, with 10 bases between. The CDR3 sequence is 16 residues long. The germline CDR1 and CDR2 sequences are KGHSH and LQKENI. CDR3 sequence: CASSPLAGDSGNTIYF. CDR3 nucleotide sequence: TGTGCCAGCTCACCACTGGCGGGGGACTCTGGAAACACCATATATTTT.

The V call is TRBV30, the J call TRBJ1-5; D perhaps matches TRBD1 (6 bases). This CDR3 has 20 residues. Germline loops: CDR1 GTSNPN, CDR2 SVGIG (reference sequence). V lost 2 bases and J 2 bases, leaving 28 bases between the germline ends. CDR3 region: CAWSQGLWGKEGRRNQPQHF. The DNA of the CDR3 is TGTGCCTGGAGTCAGGGGTTGTGGGGGAAGGAAGGTAGGCGCAATCAGCCCCAGCATTTT.

This chain joins TRBV6-5 and TRBJ1-2, with D perhaps TRBD1 (5 bases). The ends were cut back, 6 bases at V and 11 bases at J, with 19 bases in the middle. The germline gives CDR1 MNHEY, CDR2 SVGAGI. The CDR3 has 13 residues. The CDR3 DNA follows: TGTGCCAGCAGCTCCCGGGCCACCGGGGGATACACCTTC. Translating gives CASSSRATGGYTF.

V usage is TRBV6-6 and J usage is TRBJ2-5; no reliable D call. Germline loops: CDR1 MNHNY, CDR2 SVGAGI (reference sequence). The CDR3 totals 14 residues. V lost 0 bases and J lost 1, with 6 bases in between. Here the CDR3 DNA reads TGTGCCAGCAGTTACTCAGGGTTCCAAGAGACCCAGTACTTC. Its protein product is CASSYSGFQETQYF.

This sequence joins TRBV5-4 and TRBJ1-6; 7 bases line up with TRBD1. The V segment lost 4 bases and the J segment 9 bases; nucleotides outside the gene matches: 10. Germline CDR1 reads SGHNT; CDR2 reads YYREEE (reference sequence). The CDR3 is 15 amino acids. The CDR3 nucleotides read TGTGCCAGCAGCCCCAGGCAGGGGGTGAGTTCACCCCTCCACTTT. This sequence encodes CASSPRQGVSSPLHF.

The chain combines TRBV19 with TRBJ2-2; 9 nucleotides match TRBD2. The germline V gene encodes CDR1 LNHDA and CDR2 SQIVND (reference sequence). This CDR3 comprises 17 residues. Trimming removed 0 bases from V and 2 bases from J; junction bases left unmatched: 4. This CDR3 reads CASSIDQGLANTGELFF. CDR3 DNA: TGTGCCAGTAGTATAGATCAGGGACTAGCAAACACCGGGGAGCTGTTTTTT.